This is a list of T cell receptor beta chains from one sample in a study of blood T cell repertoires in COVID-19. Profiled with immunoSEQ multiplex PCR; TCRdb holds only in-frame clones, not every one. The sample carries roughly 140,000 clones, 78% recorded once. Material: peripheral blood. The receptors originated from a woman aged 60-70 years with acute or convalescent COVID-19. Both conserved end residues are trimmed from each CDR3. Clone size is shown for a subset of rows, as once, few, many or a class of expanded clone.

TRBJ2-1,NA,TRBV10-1,ASSESRLAGLYNEQF
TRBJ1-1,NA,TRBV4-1,ASSRLSQGEGRNTEAF
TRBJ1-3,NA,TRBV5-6,ASSLGHGSGNTIY
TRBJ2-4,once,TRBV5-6,ASSPPGARGDIQY
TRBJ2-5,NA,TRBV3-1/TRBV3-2,ASSPGLRSGTQY
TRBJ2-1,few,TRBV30,AWTLGASGSDEQF
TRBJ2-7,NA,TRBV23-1,ASRRWGVDGQY
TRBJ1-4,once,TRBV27,ASSWQGPNEKLF
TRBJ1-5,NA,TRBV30,AWSSKTGVNQPQH
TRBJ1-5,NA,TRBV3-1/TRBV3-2,ASSQVSGNQPQH
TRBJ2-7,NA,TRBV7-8,ASSSPGQGYEQY
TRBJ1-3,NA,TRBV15,ATSRDPHPLEGNTIY
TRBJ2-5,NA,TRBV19,ASSTQAHQY
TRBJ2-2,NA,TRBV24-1,ATRTSGSTGELF
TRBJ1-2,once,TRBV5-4,ASNGQGEDYGYT
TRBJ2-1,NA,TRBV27,ASSLSQLRSNEQF
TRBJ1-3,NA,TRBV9,ASSPHIRGDGNTIY
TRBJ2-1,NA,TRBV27,ASSRTRDRGPHEQF
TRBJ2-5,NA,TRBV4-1,ASSQVPGGETQY
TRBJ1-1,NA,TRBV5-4,ASSLGQTMNTEAF
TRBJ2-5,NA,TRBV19,ASSIRREGRETQY
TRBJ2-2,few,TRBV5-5,ASSFSGTGELF
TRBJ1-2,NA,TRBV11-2,ASSLEHYGYT
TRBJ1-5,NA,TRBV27,ASSSDRDRGGKGQPQH
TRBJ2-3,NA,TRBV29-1,SVYRTSTDTQY
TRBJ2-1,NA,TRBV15,ATSRDPGTSETEQF
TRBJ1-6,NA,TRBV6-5,ASSLRDSLLH
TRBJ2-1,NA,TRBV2,ARSLAGSYNEQF
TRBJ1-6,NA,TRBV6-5,ASTTRGFLNSPLH
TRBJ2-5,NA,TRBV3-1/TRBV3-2,ASSQDVGQGARETQY
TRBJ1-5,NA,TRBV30,AWSARGRSNQPQH
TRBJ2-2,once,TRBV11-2,ASSLEGVYTGELF
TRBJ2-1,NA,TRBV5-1,ASSSLRTGTGIGNEQF
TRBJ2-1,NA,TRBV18,ASSTGQVGGNEQF
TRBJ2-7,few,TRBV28,ASSLLQGAGLGGEQY
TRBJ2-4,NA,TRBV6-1,ASSEGASGIFRGSKNIQY
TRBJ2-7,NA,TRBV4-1,ASSQDASATYEQY
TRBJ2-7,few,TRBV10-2,ASRLGLASYEQY
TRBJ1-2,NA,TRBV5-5,ASSWDRGPWGYT
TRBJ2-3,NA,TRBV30,ACDKRGVTDTQY
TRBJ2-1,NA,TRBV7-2,ASSLVHKTYNEQF
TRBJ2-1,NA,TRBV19,ASRAGTGTEREQF
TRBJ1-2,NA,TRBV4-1,ASSQAMYERDGYT
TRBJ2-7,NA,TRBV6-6,ASSDTYEQY
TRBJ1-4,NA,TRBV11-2,ASSPRQGPFYPTNEKLF
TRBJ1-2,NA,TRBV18,ASSPKLGGYT
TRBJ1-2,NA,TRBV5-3,ARSPAGPNYGYT
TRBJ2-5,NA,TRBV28,ASSVYRFGTGGQETQY
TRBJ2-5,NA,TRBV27,ASRSSGTGGRETQY
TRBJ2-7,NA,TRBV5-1,ASSLGQGAYEQY
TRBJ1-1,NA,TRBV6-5,ASSYRTVNTEAF
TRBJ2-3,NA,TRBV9,ASSPHGGSGTDTQY
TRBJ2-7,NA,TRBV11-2,ASSPNDRVYEQY
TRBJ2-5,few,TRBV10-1,ASSESRGVGETQY
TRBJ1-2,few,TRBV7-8,ASSLNRGLGYGYT
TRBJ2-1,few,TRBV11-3,ASSLISKSGEIEQF
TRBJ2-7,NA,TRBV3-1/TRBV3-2,ASSRQGGRGKQY